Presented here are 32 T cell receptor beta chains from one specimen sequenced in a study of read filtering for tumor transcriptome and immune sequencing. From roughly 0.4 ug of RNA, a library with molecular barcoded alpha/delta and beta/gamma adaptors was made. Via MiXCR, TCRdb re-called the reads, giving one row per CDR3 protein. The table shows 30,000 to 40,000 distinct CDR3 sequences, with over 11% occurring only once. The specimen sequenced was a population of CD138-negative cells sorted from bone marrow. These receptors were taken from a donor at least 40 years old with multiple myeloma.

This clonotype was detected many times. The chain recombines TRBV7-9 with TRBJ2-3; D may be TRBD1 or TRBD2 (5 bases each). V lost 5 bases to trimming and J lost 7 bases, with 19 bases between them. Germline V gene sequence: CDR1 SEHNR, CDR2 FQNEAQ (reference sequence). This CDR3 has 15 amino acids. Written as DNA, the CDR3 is TGTGCCAGCAGCCAGGGTCTTGGGGAGAGCCATACGCAGTATTTT. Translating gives CASSQGLGESHTQYF.

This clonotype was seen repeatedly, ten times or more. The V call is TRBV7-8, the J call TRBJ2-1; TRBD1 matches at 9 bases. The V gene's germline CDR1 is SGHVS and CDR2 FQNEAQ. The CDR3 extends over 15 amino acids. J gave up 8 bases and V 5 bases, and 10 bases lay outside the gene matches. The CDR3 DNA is TGTGCCAGCAGCCCAAGCAGGACAGGGGACGATGAGCAGTTCTTC. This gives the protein CASSPSRTGDDEQFF.

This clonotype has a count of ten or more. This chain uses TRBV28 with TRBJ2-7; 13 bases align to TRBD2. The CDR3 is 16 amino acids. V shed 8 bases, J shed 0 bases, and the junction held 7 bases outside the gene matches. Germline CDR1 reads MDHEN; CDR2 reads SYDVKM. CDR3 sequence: CASRLAGGMASYEQYF. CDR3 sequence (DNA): TGTGCCAGCCGACTAGCGGGGGGCATGGCCTCCTACGAGCAGTACTTC. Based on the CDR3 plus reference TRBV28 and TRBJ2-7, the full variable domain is DVKVTQSSRYLVKRTGEKVFLECVQDMDHENMFWYRQDPGLGLRLIYFSYDVKMKEKGDIPEGYSVSREKKERFSLILESASTNQTSMYLCASRLAGGMASYEQYFGPGTRLTVT.

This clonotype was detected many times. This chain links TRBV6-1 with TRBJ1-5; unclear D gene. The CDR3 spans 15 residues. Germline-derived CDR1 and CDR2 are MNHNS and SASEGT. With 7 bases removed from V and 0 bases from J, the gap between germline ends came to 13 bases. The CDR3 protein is CASKREINSNQPQHF. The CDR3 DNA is TGTGCCAGCAAACGGGAAATTAATAGCAATCAGCCCCAGCATTTT.

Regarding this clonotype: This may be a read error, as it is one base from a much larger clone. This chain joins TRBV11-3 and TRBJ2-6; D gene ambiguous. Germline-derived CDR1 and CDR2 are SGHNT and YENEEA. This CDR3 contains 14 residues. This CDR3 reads CATNTGSRANVLTF. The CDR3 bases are TGTGCCACAAATACCGGCTCTAGGGCCAACGTCCTGACTTTC.

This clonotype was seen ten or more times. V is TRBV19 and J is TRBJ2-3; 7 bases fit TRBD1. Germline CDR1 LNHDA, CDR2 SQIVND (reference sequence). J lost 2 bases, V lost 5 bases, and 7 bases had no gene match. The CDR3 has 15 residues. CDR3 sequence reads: CASSEHRGSTDTQYF. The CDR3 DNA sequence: TGTGCCAGTAGTGAACACAGGGGTTCCACAGATACGCAGTATTTT.

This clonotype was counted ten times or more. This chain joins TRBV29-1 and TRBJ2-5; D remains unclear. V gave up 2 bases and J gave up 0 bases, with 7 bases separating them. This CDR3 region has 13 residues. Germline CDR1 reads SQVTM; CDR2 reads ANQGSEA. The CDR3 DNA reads TGCAGCGTTGAACTCCCAAACCAAGAGACCCAGTACTTC. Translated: CSVELPNQETQYF.

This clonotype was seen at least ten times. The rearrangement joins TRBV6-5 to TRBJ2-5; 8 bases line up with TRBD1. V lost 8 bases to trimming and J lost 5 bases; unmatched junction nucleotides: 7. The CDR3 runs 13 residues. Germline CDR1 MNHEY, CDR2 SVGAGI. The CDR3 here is CASVDRGRETQYF. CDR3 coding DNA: TGTGCCAGCGTCGACAGGGGCAGGGAGACCCAGTACTTC.

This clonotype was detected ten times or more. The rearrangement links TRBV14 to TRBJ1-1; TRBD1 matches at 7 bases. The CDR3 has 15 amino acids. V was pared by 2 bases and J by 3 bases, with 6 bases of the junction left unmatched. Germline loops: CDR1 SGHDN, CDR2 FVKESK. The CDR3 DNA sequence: TGTGCCAGCAGCCAAAGGACAGGAAGGGACACTGAAGCTTTCTTT. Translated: CASSQRTGRDTEAFF.

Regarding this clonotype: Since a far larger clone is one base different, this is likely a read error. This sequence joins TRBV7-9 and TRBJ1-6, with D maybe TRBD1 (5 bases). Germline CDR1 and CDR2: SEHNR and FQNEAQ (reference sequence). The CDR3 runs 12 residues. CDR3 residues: CASSSEGQGTSF. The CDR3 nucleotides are TGTGCCAGCAGCTCCGAAGGGCAGGGCACTTCCTTT.

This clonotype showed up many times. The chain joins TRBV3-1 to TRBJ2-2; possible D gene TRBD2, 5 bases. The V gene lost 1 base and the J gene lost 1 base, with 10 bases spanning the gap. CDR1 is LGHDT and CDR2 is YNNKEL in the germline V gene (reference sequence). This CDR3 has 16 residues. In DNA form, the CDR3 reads TGTGCCAGCAGCCAAGGCGTGGGAGTGAACACCGGGGAGCTGTTTTTT. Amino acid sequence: CASSQGVGVNTGELFF.

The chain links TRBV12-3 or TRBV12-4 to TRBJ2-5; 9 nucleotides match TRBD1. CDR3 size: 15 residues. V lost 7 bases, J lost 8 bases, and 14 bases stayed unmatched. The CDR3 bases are TGTGCCAGCACTCTCGAAACAGGGGGCATGGATACCCAGTACTTC. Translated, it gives CASTLETGGMDTQYF.

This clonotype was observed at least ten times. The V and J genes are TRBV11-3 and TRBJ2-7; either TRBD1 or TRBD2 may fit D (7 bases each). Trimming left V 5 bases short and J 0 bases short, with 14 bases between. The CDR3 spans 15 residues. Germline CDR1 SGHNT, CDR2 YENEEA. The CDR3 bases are TGTGCCAGCAGCCAGGGGGGGATTAGCTCCTACGAGCAGTACTTC. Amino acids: CASSQGGISSYEQYF.

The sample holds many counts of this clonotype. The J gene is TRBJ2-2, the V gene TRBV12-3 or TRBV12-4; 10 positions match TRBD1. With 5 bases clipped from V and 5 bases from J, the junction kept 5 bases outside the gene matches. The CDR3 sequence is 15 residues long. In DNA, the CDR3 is TGTGCCAGCAGTACCAGACAGGGGGCGACCGGGGAGCTGTTTTTT. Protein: CASSTRQGATGELFF.

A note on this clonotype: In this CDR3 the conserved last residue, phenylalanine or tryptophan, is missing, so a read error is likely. CDR3 DNA: TGCAGTGCCAGTCGGTCAGTGTCGGCCCTGAATCAGCCCCAGCATTCT. Translation gives CSASRSVSALNQPQHS. The V and J genes are TRBV20-1 and TRBJ1-5; D ambiguous. Germline CDR1 and CDR2: DFQATT and SNEGSKA (reference sequence). With 6 bases removed from V and 4 bases from J, the gap between germline ends came to 22 bases. There are 16 residues in the CDR3.

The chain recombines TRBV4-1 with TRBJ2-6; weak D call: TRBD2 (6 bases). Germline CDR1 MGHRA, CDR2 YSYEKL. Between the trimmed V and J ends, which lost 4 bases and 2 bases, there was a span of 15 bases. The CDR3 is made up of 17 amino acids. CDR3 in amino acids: CASSPQVGGTGANVLTF. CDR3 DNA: TGCGCCAGCAGCCCTCAAGTCGGGGGTACTGGGGCCAACGTCCTGACTTTC.

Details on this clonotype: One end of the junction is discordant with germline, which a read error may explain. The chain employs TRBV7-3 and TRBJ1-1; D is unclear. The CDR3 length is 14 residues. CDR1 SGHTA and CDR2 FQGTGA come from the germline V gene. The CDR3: CASSPGPINTDAFF. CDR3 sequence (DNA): TGTGCCAGCAGCCCCGGGCCCATAAACACTGATGCTTTCTTT. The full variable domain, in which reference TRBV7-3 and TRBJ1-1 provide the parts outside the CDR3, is GAGVSQTPSNKVTEKGKYVELRCDPISGHTALYWYRQSLGQGPEFLIYFQGTGAADDSGLPNDRFFAVRPEGSVSTLKIQRTERGDSAVYLCASSPGPINTDAFFGQGTRLTVV.

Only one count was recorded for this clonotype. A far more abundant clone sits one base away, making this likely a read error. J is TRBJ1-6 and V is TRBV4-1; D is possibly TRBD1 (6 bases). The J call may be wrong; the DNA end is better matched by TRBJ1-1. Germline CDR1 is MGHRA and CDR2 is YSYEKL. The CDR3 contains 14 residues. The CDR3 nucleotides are TGCGCCAGCAGCCAGCTGCTAGGGGGGGCGGGAGCTTTCTTT. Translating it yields CASSQLLGGAGAFF.

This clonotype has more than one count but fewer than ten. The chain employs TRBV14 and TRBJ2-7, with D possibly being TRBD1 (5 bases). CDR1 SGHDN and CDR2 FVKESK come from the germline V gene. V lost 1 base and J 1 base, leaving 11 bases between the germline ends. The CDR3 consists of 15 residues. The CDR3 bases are TGTGCCAGCAGCCAAGGTTCTCACAGGTCCTACGAGCAGTACTTC. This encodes CASSQGSHRSYEQYF.

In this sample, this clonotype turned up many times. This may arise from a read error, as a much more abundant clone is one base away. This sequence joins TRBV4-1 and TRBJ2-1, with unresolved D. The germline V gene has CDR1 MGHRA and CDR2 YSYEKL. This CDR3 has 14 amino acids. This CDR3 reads CASSRAQVQNEQLF. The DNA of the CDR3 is TGCGCCAGCAGCCGAGCCCAGGTTCAAAATGAGCAGTTATTC.

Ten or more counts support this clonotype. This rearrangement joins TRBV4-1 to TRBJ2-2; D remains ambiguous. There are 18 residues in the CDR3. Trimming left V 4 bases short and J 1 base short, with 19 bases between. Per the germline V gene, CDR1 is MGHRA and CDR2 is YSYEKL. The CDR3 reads CASSRALGGIQNTGELFF. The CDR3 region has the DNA TGCGCCAGCAGCCGCGCCCTAGGCGGCATACAGAACACCGGGGAGCTGTTTTTT.

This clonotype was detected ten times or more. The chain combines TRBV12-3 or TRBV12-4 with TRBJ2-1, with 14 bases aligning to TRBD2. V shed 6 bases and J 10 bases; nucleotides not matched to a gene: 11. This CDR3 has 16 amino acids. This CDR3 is CASRSPGLAGAGEQFF. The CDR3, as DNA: TGTGCCAGCAGGTCGCCGGGACTAGCGGGAGCTGGGGAGCAGTTCTTC.

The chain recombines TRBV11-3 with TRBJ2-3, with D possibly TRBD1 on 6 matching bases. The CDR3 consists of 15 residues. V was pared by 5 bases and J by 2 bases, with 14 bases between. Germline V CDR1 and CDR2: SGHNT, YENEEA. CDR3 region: CASSPEDSYTDTQYF. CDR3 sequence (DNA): TGTGCCAGCAGCCCGGAGGACAGTTACACAGATACGCAGTATTTT.

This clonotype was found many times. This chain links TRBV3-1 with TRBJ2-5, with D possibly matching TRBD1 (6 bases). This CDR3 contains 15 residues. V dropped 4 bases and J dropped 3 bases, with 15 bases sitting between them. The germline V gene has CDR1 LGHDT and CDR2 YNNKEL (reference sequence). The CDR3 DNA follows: TGTGCCAGCAGCCTCAGAGGCAGGGGAAAAGAGACCCAGTACTTC. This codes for CASSLRGRGKETQYF.

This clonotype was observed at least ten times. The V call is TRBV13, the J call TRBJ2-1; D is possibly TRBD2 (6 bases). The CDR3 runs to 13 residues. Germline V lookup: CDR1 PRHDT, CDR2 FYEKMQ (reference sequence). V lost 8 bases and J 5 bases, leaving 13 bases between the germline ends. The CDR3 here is CASRRVFNNEQFF. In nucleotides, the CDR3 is TGTGCCAGCCGGAGGGTTTTTAACAATGAGCAGTTCTTC.

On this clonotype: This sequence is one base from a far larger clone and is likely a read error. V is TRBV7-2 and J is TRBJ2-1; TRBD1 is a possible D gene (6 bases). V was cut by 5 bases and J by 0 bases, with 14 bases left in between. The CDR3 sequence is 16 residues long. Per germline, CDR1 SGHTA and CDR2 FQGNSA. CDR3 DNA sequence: TGTGCCAGCAGCGCGGCACAGGGCTACTCCTACAATGAGCAGTTCTTC. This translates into CASSAAQGYSYNEQFF.

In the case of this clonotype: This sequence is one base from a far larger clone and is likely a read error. Here the CDR3 reads CASSLGMHLSSYNEQFF. The CDR3 DNA reads as TGTGCCAGCAGCTTGGGGATGCATCTCAGCTCCTACAATGAGCAGTTCTTC. The V call is TRBV7-2, the J call TRBJ2-1; no reliable D call. Germline lookup yields CDR1 SGHTA and CDR2 FQGNSA. Trimming took 3 bases from V and 0 from J, leaving 15 bases between them. This CDR3 spans 17 amino acids.

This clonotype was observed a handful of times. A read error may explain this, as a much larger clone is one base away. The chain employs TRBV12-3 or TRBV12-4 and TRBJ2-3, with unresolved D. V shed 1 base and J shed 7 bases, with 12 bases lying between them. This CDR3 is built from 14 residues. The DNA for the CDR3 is TGTGCCAGCAGTTTAGTCAGACCTGCAAATACGCAGTATTTT. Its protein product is CASSLVRPANTQYF.

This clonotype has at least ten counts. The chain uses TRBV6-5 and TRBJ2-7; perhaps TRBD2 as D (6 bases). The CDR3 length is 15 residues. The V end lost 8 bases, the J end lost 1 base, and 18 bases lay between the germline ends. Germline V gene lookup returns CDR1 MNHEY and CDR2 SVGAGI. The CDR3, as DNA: TGTGCCAGCTTTAACGGGCGGGATGGGTCCTACGAGCAGTACTTC. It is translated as CASFNGRDGSYEQYF.

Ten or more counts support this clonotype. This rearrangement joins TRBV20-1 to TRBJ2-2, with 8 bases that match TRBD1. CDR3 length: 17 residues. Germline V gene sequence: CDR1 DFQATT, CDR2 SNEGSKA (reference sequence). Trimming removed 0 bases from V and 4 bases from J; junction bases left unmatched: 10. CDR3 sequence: CSARDPWQGARTGELFF. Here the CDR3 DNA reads TGCAGTGCTAGAGATCCCTGGCAGGGGGCGCGCACCGGGGAGCTGTTTTTT.

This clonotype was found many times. This CDR3 is CASTLSGTGYNEQFF. CDR3 sequence (DNA): TGCGCCAGCACGCTGTCGGGGACAGGGTACAATGAGCAGTTCTTC. V and J are TRBV5-1 and TRBJ2-1, with 9 nucleotides matching TRBD1. Germline V gene sequence: CDR1 SGHRS, CDR2 YFSETQ. V dropped 6 bases and J dropped 4; count of bases not matched to a gene: 8. The CDR3 extends over 15 amino acids. The entire variable domain, with the rest obtained from reference TRBV5-1 and TRBJ2-1, is as follows: KAGVTQTPRYLIKTRGQQVTLSCSPISGHRSVSWYQQTPGQGLQFLFEYFSETQRNKGNFPGRFSGRQFSNSRSEMNVSTLELGDSALYLCASTLSGTGYNEQFFGPGTRLTVL.

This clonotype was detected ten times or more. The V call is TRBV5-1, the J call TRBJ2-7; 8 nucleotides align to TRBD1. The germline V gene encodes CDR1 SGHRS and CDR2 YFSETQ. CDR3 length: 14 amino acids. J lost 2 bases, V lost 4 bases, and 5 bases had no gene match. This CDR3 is CASSVGQVAYEQYF. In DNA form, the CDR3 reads TGCGCCAGCAGCGTGGGACAGGTGGCCTACGAGCAGTACTTC.